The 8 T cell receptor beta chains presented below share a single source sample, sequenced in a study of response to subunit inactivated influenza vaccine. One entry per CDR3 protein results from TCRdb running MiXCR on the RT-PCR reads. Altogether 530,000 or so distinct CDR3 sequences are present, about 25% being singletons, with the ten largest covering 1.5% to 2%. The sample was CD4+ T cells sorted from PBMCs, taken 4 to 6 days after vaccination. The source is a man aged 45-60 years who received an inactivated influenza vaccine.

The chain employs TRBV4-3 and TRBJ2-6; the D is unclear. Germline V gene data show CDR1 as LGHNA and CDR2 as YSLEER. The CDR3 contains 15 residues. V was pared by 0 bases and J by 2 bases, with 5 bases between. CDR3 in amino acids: CASSQDPTGANVLTF. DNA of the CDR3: TGCGCCAGCAGCCAAGATCCCACTGGGGCCAACGTCCTGACTTTC.

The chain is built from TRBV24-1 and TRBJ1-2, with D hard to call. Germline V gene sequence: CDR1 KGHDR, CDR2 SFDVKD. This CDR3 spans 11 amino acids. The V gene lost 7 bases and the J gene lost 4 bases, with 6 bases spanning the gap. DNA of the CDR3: TGTGCCACCAGCGGACTCTATGGCTACACCTTC. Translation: CATSGLYGYTF.

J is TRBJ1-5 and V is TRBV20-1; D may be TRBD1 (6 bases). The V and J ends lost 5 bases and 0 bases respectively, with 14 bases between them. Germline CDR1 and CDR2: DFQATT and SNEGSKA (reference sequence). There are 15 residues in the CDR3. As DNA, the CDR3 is TGCAGTGCTCTCCGACAGGCGGATAGCAATCAGCCCCAGCATTTT. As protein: CSALRQADSNQPQHF.

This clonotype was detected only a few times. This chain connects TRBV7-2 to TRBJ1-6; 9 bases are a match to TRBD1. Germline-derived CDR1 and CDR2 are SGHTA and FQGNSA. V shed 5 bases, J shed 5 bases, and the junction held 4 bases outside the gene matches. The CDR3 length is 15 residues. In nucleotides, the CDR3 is TGTGCCAGCAGCCCGCGGACAGGGGATAATTCACCCCTCCACTTT. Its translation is CASSPRTGDNSPLHF.

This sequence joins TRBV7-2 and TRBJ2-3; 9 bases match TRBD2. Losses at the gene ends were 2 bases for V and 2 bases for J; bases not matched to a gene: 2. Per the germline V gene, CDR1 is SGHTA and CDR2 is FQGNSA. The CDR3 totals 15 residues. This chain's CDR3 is CASSLRTSVTDTQYF. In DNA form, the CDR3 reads TGTGCCAGCAGCTTAAGGACTAGCGTCACAGATACGCAGTATTTT.

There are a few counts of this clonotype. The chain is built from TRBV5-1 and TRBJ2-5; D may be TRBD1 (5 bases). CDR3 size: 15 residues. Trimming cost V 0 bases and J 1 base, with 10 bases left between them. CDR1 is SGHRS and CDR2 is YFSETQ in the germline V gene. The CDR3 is CASSLAGNPQETQYF. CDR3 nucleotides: TGCGCCAGCAGCTTGGCAGGGAATCCCCAAGAGACCCAGTACTTC.

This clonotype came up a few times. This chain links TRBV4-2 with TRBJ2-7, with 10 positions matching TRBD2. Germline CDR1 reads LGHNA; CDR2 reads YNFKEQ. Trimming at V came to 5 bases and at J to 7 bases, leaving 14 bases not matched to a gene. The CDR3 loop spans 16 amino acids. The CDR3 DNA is TGTGCCAGCAGCTCGGGAGCGGGAGGGCCTTTATATGAGCAGTACTTC. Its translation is CASSSGAGGPLYEQYF.

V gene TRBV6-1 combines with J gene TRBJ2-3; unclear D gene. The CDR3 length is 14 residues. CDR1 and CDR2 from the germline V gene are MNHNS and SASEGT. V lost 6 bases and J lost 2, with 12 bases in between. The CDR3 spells CASSPAALTDTQYF. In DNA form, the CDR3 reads TGTGCCAGCAGCCCCGCGGCACTCACAGATACGCAGTATTTT.